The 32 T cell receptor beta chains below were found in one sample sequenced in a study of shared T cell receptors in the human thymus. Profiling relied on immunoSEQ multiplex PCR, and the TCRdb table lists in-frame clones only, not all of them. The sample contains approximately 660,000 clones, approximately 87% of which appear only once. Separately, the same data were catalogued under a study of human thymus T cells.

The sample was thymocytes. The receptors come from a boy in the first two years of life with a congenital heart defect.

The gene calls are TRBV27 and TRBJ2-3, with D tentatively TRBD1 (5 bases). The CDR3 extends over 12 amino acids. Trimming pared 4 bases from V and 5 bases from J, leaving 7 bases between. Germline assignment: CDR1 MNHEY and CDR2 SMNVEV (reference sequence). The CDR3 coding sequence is TGTGCCAGCAGTTCTCAGGGAGATACGCAGTATTTT. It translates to CASSSQGDTQYF.

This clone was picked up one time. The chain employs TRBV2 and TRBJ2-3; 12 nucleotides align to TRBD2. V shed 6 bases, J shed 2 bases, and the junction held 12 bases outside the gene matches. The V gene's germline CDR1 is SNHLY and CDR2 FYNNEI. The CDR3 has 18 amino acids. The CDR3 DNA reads TGTGCCAGCAGCGCTAGCGGGAGGGTGGGGGGAATCACAGATACGCAGTATTTT. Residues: CASSASGRVGGITDTQYF.

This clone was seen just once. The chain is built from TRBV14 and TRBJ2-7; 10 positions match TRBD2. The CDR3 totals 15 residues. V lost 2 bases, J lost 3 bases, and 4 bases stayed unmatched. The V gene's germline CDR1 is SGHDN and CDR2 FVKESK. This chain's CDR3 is CASSQWASGSYEQYF. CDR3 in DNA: TGTGCCAGCAGCCAATGGGCTAGCGGGAGCTACGAGCAGTACTTC.

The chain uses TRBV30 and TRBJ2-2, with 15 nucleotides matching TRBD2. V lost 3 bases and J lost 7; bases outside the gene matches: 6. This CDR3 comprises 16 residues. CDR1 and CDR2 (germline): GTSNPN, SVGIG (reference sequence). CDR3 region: CAWSGTSGRPSGELFF. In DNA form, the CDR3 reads TGTGCCTGGAGCGGGACTAGCGGGAGGCCCAGCGGGGAGCTGTTTTTT.

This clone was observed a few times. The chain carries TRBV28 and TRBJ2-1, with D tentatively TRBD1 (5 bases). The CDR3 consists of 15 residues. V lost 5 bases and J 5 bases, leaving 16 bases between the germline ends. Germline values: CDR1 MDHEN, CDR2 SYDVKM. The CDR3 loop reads CASSPPLEGDNEQFF. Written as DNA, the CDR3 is TGTGCCAGCAGTCCCCCCCTGGAAGGGGACAATGAGCAGTTCTTC.

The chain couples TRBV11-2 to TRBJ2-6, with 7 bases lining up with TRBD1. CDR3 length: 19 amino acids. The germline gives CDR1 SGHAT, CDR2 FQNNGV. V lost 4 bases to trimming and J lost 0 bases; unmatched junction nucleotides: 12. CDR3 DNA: TGTGCCAGCAGCTCCGGCGGCGACAGGGTTAACTCTGGGGCCAACGTCCTGACTTTC. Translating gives CASSSGGDRVNSGANVLTF.

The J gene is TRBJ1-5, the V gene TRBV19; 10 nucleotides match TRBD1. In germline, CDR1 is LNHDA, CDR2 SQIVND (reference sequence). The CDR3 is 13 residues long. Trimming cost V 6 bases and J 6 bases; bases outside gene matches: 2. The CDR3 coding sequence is TGTGCCAGTAGCCGGGACAGGGGTCAGCCCCAGCATTTT. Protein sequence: CASSRDRGQPQHF.

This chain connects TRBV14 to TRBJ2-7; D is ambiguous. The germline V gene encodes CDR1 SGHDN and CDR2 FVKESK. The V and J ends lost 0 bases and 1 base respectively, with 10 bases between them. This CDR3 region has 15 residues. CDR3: CASSQELTPSYEQYF. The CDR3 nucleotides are TGTGCCAGCAGCCAAGAGTTAACACCTTCCTACGAGCAGTACTTC.

The CDR3: CASSSKLDRGNAKPQHF. The CDR3 DNA follows: TGTGCCAGCAGCTCAAAGCTGGACAGGGGAAATGCGAAGCCCCAGCATTTT. J is TRBJ1-5 and V is TRBV5-6; 9 bases match TRBD1. The V segment lost 3 bases and the J segment 8 bases; nucleotides outside the gene matches: 15. Germline CDR1 is SGHDT and CDR2 is YYEEEE. The CDR3 has 17 amino acids.

CDR3 DNA: TGCGCCAGCAGCCAAGATGGGCGGGGGATCTACAATGAGCAGTTCTTC. As protein: CASSQDGRGIYNEQFF. V and J are TRBV4-3 and TRBJ2-1, with 7 bases aligning to TRBD2. There are 16 residues in the CDR3. V shed 0 bases and J 3 bases; nucleotides not matched to a gene: 5. CDR1 is LGHNA, CDR2 YSLEER, per germline.

CDR3 amino acids: CASSSQRKRGLTNEKLFF. The CDR3 nucleotides are TGTGCCAGCAGCTCCCAACGGAAGAGGGGGCTTACTAATGAAAAACTGTTTTTT. The chain joins TRBV7-9 to TRBJ1-4; TRBD1 agrees at 7 bases. This CDR3 has 18 residues. CDR1 SEHNR and CDR2 FQNEAQ come from the germline V gene (reference sequence). J lost 2 bases, V lost 4 bases, and 13 bases had no gene match.

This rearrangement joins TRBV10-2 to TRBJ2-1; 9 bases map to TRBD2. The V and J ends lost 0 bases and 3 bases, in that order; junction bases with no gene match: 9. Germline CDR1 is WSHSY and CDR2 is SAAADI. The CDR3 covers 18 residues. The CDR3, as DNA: TGCGCCAGCAGTGAGTCGACTAGATGGACTAGCGTCTACAATGAGCAGTTCTTC. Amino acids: CASSESTRWTSVYNEQFF.

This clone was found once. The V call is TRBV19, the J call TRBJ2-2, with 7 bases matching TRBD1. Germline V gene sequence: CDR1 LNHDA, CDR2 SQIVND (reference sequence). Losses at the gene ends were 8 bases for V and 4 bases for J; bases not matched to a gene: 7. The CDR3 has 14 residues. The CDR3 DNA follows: TGTGCCAGTGGGGGACAGTCAAGCACCGGGGAGCTGTTTTTT. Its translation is CASGGQSSTGELFF.

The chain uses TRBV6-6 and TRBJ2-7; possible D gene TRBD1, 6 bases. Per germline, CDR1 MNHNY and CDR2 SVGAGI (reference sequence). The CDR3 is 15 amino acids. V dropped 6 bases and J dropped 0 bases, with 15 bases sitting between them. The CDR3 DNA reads TGTGCCAGCAGGGCAGGGGCGAAGATCTCCTACGAGCAGTACTTC. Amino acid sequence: CASRAGAKISYEQYF.

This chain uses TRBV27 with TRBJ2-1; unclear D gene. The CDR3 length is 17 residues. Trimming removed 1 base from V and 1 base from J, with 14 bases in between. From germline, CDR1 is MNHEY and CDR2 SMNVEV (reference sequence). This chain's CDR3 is CASSLFMWAGSYNEQFF. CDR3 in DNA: TGTGCCAGCAGTTTATTTATGTGGGCTGGATCCTACAATGAGCAGTTCTTC.

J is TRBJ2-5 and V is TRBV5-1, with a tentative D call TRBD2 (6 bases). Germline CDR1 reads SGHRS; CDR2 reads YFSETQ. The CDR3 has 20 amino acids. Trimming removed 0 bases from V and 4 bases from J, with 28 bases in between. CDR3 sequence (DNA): TGCGCCAGCAGCTTGGCCGGTGCAGGGTTTACTTTAGCGGCCCTAGAGACCCAGTACTTC. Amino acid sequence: CASSLAGAGFTLAALETQYF.

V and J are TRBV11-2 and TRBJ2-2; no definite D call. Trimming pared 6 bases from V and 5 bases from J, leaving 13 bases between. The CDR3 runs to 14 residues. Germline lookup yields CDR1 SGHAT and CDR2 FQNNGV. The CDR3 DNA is TGTGCCAGCAGGCGGTATATAGGTACCGGGGAGCTGTTTTTT. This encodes CASRRYIGTGELFF.

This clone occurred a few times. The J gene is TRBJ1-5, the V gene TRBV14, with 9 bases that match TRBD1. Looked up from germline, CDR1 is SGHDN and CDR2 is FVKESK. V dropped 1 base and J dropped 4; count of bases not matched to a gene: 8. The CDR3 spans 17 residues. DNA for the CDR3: TGTGCCAGCAGCCAAGGAAATGGGACAGGGAGGAATCAGCCCCAGCATTTT. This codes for CASSQGNGTGRNQPQHF.

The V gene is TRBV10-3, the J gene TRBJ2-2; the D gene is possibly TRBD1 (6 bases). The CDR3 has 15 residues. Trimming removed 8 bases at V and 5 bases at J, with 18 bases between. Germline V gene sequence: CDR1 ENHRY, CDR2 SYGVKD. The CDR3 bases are TGTGCCATCGGGAAACAGGGATTACGGACCGGGGAGCTGTTTTTT. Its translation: CAIGKQGLRTGELFF.

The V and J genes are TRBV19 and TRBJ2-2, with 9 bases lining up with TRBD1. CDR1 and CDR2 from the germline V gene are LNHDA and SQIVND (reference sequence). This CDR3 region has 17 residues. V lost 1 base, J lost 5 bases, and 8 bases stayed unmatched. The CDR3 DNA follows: TGTGCCAGTAGTATAGTGGGGACAGGGAGTATAACCGGGGAGCTGTTTTTT. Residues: CASSIVGTGSITGELFF. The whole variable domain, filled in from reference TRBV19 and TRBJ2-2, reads DGGITQSPKYLFRKEGQNVTLSCEQNLNHDAMYWYRQDPGQGLRLIYYSQIVNDFQKGDIAEGYSVSREKKESFPLTVTSAQKNPTAFYLCASSIVGTGSITGELFFGEGSRLTVL.

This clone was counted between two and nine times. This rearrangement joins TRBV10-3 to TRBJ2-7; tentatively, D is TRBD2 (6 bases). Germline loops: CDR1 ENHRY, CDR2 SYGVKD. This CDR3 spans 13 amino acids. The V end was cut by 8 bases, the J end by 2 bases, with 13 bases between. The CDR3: CAISYPGAYEQYF. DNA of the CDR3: TGTGCCATCTCCTATCCGGGGGCCTACGAGCAGTACTTC.

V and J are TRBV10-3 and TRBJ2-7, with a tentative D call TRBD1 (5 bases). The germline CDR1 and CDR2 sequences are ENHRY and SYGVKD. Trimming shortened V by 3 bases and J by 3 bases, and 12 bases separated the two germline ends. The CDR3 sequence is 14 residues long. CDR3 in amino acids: CAISDRAHGYEQYF. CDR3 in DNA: TGTGCCATCAGTGACAGGGCTCATGGCTACGAGCAGTACTTC.

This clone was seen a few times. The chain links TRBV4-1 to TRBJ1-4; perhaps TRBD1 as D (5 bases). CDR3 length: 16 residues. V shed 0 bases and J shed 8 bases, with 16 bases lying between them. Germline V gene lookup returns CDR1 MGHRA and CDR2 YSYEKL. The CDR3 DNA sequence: TGCGCCAGCAGCCAAGATGCGGGGGACCGTAGAGAAAAACTGTTTTTT. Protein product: CASSQDAGDRREKLFF.

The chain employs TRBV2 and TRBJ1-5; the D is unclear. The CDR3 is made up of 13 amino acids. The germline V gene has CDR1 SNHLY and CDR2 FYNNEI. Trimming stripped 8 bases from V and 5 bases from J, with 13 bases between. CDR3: CASPVSSDQPQHF. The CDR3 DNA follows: TGTGCCAGCCCTGTAAGTAGTGATCAGCCCCAGCATTTT.

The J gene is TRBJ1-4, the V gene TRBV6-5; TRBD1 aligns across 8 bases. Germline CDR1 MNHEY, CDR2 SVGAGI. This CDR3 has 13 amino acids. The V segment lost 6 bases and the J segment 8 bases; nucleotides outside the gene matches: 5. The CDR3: CASRRTGREKLFF. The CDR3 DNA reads TGTGCCAGCAGACGGACAGGGAGGGAAAAACTGTTTTTT.

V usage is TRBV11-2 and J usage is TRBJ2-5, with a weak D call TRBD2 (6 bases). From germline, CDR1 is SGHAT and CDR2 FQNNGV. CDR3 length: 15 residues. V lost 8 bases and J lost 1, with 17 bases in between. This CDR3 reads CASGGSGEGQETQYF. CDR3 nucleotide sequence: TGTGCCAGCGGTGGGTCGGGAGAGGGCCAAGAGACCCAGTACTTC.

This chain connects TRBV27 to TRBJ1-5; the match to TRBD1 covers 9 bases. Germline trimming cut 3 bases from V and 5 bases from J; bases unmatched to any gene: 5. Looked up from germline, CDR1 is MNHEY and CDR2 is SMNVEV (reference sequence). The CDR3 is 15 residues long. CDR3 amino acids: CASSLAGTGHQPQHF. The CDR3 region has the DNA TGTGCCAGCAGTTTGGCCGGGACAGGGCATCAGCCCCAGCATTTT.

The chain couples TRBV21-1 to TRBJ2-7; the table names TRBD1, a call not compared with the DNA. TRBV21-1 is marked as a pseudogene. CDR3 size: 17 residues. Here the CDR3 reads CASSKAGPRDRSYEQYF. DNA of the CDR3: TGTGCCAGCAGCAAAGCGGGGCCGAGGGACAGGTCCTACGAGCAGTACTTC.

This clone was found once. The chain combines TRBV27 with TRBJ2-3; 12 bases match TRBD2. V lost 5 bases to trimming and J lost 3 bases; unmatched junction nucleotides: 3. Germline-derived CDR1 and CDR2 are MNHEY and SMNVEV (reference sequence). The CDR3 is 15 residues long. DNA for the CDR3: TGTGCCAGCAGTCAGACTAGCGGGAGAACAGATACGCAGTATTTT. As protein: CASSQTSGRTDTQYF.

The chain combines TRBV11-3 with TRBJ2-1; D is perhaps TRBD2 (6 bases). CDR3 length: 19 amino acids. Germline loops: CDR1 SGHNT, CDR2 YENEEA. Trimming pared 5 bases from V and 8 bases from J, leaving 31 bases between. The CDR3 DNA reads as TGTGCCAGCAGCGCCACCTTACCCCACTGGGGGTCTAGGAGGGATGAGCAGTTCTTC. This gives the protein CASSATLPHWGSRRDEQFF.

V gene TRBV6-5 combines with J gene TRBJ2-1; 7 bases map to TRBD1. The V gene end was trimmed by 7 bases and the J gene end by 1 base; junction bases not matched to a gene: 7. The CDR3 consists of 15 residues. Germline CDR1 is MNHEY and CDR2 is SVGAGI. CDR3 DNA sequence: TGTGCCAGCATGCCCGGGACAGCATCCTACAATGAGCAGTTCTTC. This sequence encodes CASMPGTASYNEQFF.

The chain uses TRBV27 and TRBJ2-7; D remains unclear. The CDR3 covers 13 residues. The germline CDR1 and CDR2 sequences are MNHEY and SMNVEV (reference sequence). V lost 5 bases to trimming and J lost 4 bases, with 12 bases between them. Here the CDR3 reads CASSIASRYEQYF. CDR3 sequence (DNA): TGTGCCAGCAGTATAGCTTCGAGGTACGAGCAGTACTTC.